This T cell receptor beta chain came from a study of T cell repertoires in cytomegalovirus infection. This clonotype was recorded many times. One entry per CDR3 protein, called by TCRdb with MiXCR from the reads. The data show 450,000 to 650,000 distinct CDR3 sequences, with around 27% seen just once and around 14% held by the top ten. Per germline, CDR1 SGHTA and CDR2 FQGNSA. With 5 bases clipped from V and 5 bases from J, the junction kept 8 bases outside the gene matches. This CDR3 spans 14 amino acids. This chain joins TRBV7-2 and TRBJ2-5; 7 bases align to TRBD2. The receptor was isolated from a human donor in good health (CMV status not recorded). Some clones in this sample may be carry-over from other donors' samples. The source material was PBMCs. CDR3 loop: CASSPRLAGETQYF. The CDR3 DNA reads TGTGCCAGCAGCCCCCGACTAGCTGGGGAGACCCAGTACTTC.